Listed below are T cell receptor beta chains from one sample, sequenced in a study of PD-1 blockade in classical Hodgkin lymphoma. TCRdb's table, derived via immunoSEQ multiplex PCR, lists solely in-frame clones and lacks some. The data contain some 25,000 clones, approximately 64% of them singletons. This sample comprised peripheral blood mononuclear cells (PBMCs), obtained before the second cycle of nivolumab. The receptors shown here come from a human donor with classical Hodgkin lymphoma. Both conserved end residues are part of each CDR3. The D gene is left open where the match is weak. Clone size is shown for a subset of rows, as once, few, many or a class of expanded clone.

CASSLETGAIYGYTF TGTGCCAGCAGCTTAGAAACAGGGGCCATCTATGGCTACACCTTC TRBD1 NA 15 TRBJ1-2 TRBV7-2
CASSGPQEKLFF TGTGCCAGCAGCGGCCCACAGGAAAAACTGTTTTTT NA once 12 TRBJ1-4 TRBV7-2
CASSGQLPQPQHF TGTGCCAGCAGTGGACAGCTGCCTCAGCCCCAGCATTTT NA few 13 TRBJ1-5 TRBV2
CAWRGSTNEKLFF TGTGCCTGGAGGGGGTCCACTAATGAAAAACTGTTTTTT NA NA 13 TRBJ1-4 TRBV30
CARSYGRKSGNTIYF TGTGCCAGAAGCTATGGACGAAAGTCTGGAAACACCATATATTTT NA NA 15 TRBJ1-3 TRBV5-3
CASSLDRNQPQHF TGTGCCAGCAGCTTAGACAGGAATCAGCCCCAGCATTTT NA NA 13 TRBJ1-5 TRBV7-9
CASTLGQGHNSPLHF TGTGCCAGCACCCTGGGACAGGGGCATAATTCACCCCTCCACTTT TRBD1 once 15 TRBJ1-6 TRBV6-5
CASSVIGAGELFF TGTGCCAGCAGCGTAATCGGGGCCGGGGAGCTGTTTTTT NA NA 13 TRBJ2-2 TRBV9
CASSLAIGTGLDYGYTF TGTGCCAGCAGCTTAGCAATCGGGACGGGCCTTGACTATGGCTACACCTTC NA NA 17 TRBJ1-2 TRBV7-9
CASSYSTGLSGTEAFF TGTGCCAGCAGTTACTCGACGGGCCTAAGTGGGACTGAAGCTTTCTTT NA NA 16 TRBJ1-1 TRBV6-5
CASSDVPSGDYEQYF TGTGCCAGCAGTGATGTCCCGTCGGGCGACTACGAGCAGTACTTC NA NA 15 TRBJ2-7 TRBV6-1
CASSPQAQAFYGYTF TGTGCCAGCTCACCACAGGCGCAGGCTTTCTATGGCTACACCTTC NA NA 15 TRBJ1-2 TRBV18
CASSSGGRNQPQHF TGTGCCAGCTCGAGTGGAGGACGCAATCAGCCCCAGCATTTT NA NA 14 TRBJ1-5 TRBV19
CASSLWYGSHEQYF TGTGCCAGCAGTTTATGGTACGGCTCCCACGAGCAGTACTTC NA NA 14 TRBJ2-7 TRBV28
CASSLMGTGGEGLFF TGCGCCAGCAGCTTGATGGGGACAGGGGGCGAAGGACTGTTTTTT TRBD1 NA 15 TRBJ1-4 TRBV5-1
CASSLPTGLEEQYF TGTGCCAGCAGTTTACCGACAGGGCTAGAAGAGCAGTACTTC TRBD1 NA 14 TRBJ2-7 TRBV28
CASSLGKAGVTDTQYF TGCGCCAGCAGCTTGGGAAAAGCGGGAGTAACAGATACGCAGTATTTT TRBD2 once 16 TRBJ2-3 TRBV5-1
CASSYGAGYGYTF TGTGCCAGCAGTTACGGGGCAGGCTATGGCTACACCTTC NA NA 13 TRBJ1-2 TRBV6-5
CASSPLTGAYEQYF TGTGCCAGCAGTCCGCTGACAGGGGCGTACGAGCAGTACTTC TRBD1 once 14 TRBJ2-7 TRBV6-5
CASTSLWQGVVYEQYF TGTGCCAGCACCTCCTTGTGGCAGGGGGTTGTCTACGAGCAGTACTTC TRBD1 medium-sized 16 TRBJ2-7 TRBV28
CASKLREGQGAYNEQFF TGCGCCAGCAAATTGAGGGAGGGACAGGGGGCTTATAATGAGCAGTTCTTC TRBD1 NA 17 TRBJ2-1 TRBV5-1
CASGPTEDTAKLFF TGTGCCAGCGGCCCTACAGAGGATACGGCAAAACTGTTTTTT NA NA 14 TRBJ1-4 TRBV6-5
CASSIPQGTTDTQYF TGTGCCAGTAGTATCCCCCAGGGGACCACAGATACGCAGTATTTT NA NA 15 TRBJ2-3 TRBV19
CASSMDRVFSANQPQHF TGTGCCAGCAGCATGGACAGGGTGTTCTCTGCCAATCAGCCCCAGCATTTT TRBD1 NA 17 TRBJ1-5 TRBV5-8
CASSPGVNTGELFF TGTGCCAGCTCACCAGGAGTCAACACCGGGGAGCTGTTTTTT NA NA 14 TRBJ2-2 TRBV18
CASSYQTGGRAAFF TGTGCCAGCAGTTACCAGACAGGGGGCAGGGCAGCTTTCTTT TRBD1 NA 14 TRBJ1-1 TRBV6-6
CASTPRGNTEAFF TGCGCCAGCACCCCCCGAGGGAACACTGAAGCTTTCTTT NA NA 13 TRBJ1-1 TRBV5-1
CASSFMNTEAFF TGTGCCAGCAGTTTCATGAACACTGAAGCTTTCTTT NA NA 12 TRBJ1-1 TRBV28
CASSLGGQPSYEQYF TGTGCCAGCAGCTTAGGGGGACAGCCCTCCTACGAGCAGTACTTC TRBD1 NA 15 TRBJ2-7 TRBV7-2
CASSSIPGSEAFF TGTGCCAGCAGTTCCATACCAGGCTCTGAAGCTTTCTTT NA NA 13 TRBJ1-1 TRBV28
CASSRLFYNEQFF TGTGCCAGTAGCCGGCTTTTCTACAATGAGCAGTTCTTC NA NA 13 TRBJ2-1 TRBV19
CASSLSPGLRRGNIQYF TGTGCCAGCAGCTTATCGCCCGGGCTCCGGCGGGGGAACATTCAGTACTTC TRBD2 NA 17 TRBJ2-4 TRBV7-2
CASSWWGQQYF TGTGCCAGCAGTTGGTGGGGACAGCAGTACTTC TRBD1 NA 11 TRBJ2-5 TRBV6-5
CASSEPGDLRKTYEQYF TGCGCCAGCAGTGAGCCCGGGGACTTAAGAAAAACCTACGAGCAGTACTTC NA few 17 TRBJ2-7 TRBV10-1
CASSPRAGQNIGELFF TGTGCCAGCTCACCTAGGGCGGGACAGAACATCGGGGAGCTGTTTTTT NA NA 16 TRBJ2-2 TRBV18
CAWKTGLGAGGYTF TGTGCCTGGAAGACGGGGCTAGGGGCGGGAGGCTACACCTTC NA NA 14 TRBJ1-2 TRBV30